The 20 T cell receptor beta chains below come from one sample, sequenced in a study of CD8 T cells in Susac syndrome. An amount of RNA that ranged from about 0.45 to 1 ug was reverse transcribed with random hexamers. Each CDR3 protein gets one entry after TCRdb re-called the immunoSEQ multiplex PCR reads with MiXCR. The sample records approximately 100,000 distinct CDR3 sequences, around 90% being singletons. The sequencing input was CD4+ T cells from PBMCs. These receptors all come from a human donor in good health.

The chain uses TRBV25-1 and TRBJ1-5, with a possible D match to TRBD1 (5 bases). The CDR3 runs to 16 residues. V lost 4 bases, J lost 1 base, and 14 bases lay in between. CDR1 MGHDK and CDR2 SYGVNS come from the germline V gene. CDR3 residues: CASSGSSAGSNQPQHF. The CDR3 DNA reads TGTGCCAGCAGTGGTTCCTCGGCAGGGAGCAATCAGCCCCAGCATTTT.

The chain uses TRBV5-1 and TRBJ2-3; weak D call: TRBD1 (5 bases). Trimming shortened V by 0 bases and J by 0 bases, and 11 bases separated the two germline ends. The CDR3 extends over 16 amino acids. Germline CDR1 is SGHRS and CDR2 is YFSETQ. The DNA for the CDR3 is TGCGCCAGCAGCTTGGGTCAGGGCCTGAGCACAGATACGCAGTATTTT. Encoded protein: CASSLGQGLSTDTQYF.

V usage is TRBV19 and J usage is TRBJ1-1; weak D call: TRBD1 (5 bases). Deletions cut 3 bases from V and 11 bases from J, with 13 bases between. CDR1 LNHDA and CDR2 SQIVND come from the germline V gene (reference sequence). The CDR3 has 12 amino acids. The CDR3 spells CASSMAWDQAFF. The CDR3 region has the DNA TGTGCCAGTAGTATGGCCTGGGACCAGGCTTTCTTT.

The rearrangement joins TRBV7-2 to TRBJ1-4; D might be TRBD1 (6 bases). The CDR3 runs 16 residues. V dropped 5 bases and J dropped 5 bases, with 18 bases sitting between them. Germline V CDR1 and CDR2: SGHTA, FQGNSA. CDR3: CASSPKGGQVNEKLFF. DNA for the CDR3: TGTGCCAGCAGCCCGAAAGGGGGGCAGGTGAATGAAAAACTGTTTTTT.

V and J are TRBV6-6 and TRBJ2-5; 12 bases map to TRBD2. Losses at the gene ends were 7 bases for V and 4 bases for J; bases not matched to a gene: 1. CDR3 size: 13 residues. The germline V gene has CDR1 MNHNY and CDR2 SVGAGI (reference sequence). CDR3 bases: TGTGCCAGCAAACTAGCGGGAGGAGAGACCCAGTACTTC. Protein sequence: CASKLAGGETQYF.

V usage is TRBV7-2 and J usage is TRBJ1-2; D might be TRBD1 (5 bases). The V gene's germline CDR1 is SGHTA and CDR2 FQGNSA. The CDR3 spans 13 residues. Trimming removed 6 bases at V and 4 bases at J, with 12 bases between. The CDR3 nucleotides are TGTGCCAGCAGTCCCAGGGAGCCCTATGGCTACACCTTC. It yields the protein CASSPREPYGYTF. Using reference TRBV7-2 and TRBJ1-2 for the parts outside the CDR3, the full variable domain is GAGVSQSPSNKVTEKGKDVELRCDPISGHTALYWYRQSLGQGLEFLIYFQGNSAPDKSGLPSDRFSAERTGGSVSTLTIQRTQQEDSAVYLCASSPREPYGYTFGSGTRLTVV.

The chain is built from TRBV5-6 and TRBJ1-4, with D possibly being TRBD1 (5 bases). CDR3 length: 14 amino acids. In germline, CDR1 is SGHDT, CDR2 YYEEEE. Trimming removed 1 base from V and 8 bases from J, with 12 bases in between. The CDR3 sequence is CASSLRAGGEKLFF. CDR3 DNA sequence: TGTGCCAGCAGCTTGCGAGCGGGGGGAGAAAAACTGTTTTTT.

The genes are TRBV7-2 and TRBJ2-5, with D tentatively TRBD1 (5 bases). With 6 bases removed from V and 5 bases from J, the gap between germline ends came to 16 bases. This CDR3 is 14 amino acids long. Germline loops: CDR1 SGHTA, CDR2 FQGNSA. The CDR3 DNA reads as TGTGCCAGCAGTCTCTACGGCGCAGGGGAGACCCAGTACTTC. Residues: CASSLYGAGETQYF.

J is TRBJ2-3 and V is TRBV18, with TRBD1 matching over 9 bases. Looked up from germline, CDR1 is KGHSH and CDR2 is LQKENI. The CDR3 loop spans 17 amino acids. V lost 3 bases and J lost 2; bases outside the gene matches: 9. The CDR3 DNA is TGTGCCAGCTCACCTTTTTACCGGGACAGGGTCACAGATACGCAGTATTTT. Its protein product is CASSPFYRDRVTDTQYF. The entire variable domain, with the rest obtained from reference TRBV18 and TRBJ2-3, is as follows: NAGVMQNPRHLVRRRGQEARLRCSPMKGHSHVYWYRQLPEEGLKFMVYLQKENIIDESGMPKERFSAEFPKEGPSILRIQQVVRGDSAAYFCASSPFYRDRVTDTQYFGPGTRLTVL.

The chain links TRBV4-1 to TRBJ1-3; D not certain. The CDR3 runs 13 residues. The germline V gene has CDR1 MGHRA and CDR2 YSYEKL. The V end lost 0 bases, the J end lost 5 bases, and 5 bases lay between the germline ends. The CDR3 protein is CASSQDQRNTIYF. The CDR3 DNA follows: TGCGCCAGCAGCCAAGATCAGAGAAACACCATATATTTT.

The chain carries TRBV3-1 and TRBJ2-5; D perhaps matches TRBD2 (5 bases). The CDR3 sequence is 15 residues long. Germline V gene data show CDR1 as LGHDT and CDR2 as YNNKEL (reference sequence). Trimming took off 0 bases at V and 1 base at J, with 9 bases between the two ends. Here the CDR3 DNA reads TGTGCCAGCAGCCAAGATAGCGCCTCCCAAGAGACCCAGTACTTC. Translation: CASSQDSASQETQYF.

This chain uses TRBV27 with TRBJ2-2, with a possible D match to TRBD1 (5 bases). The CDR3 is 16 residues long. The germline CDR1 and CDR2 sequences are MNHEY and SMNVEV (reference sequence). Between the trimmed V and J ends, which lost 5 bases and 7 bases, there was a span of 20 bases. The CDR3 region has the DNA TGTGCCAGCAGTACCCCGAGCCAGGGAATTGTCGGGGAGCTGTTTTTT. The encoded protein is CASSTPSQGIVGELFF.

The chain uses TRBV4-3 and TRBJ2-1, with a tentative D call TRBD2 (5 bases). V was pared by 0 bases and J by 8 bases, with 14 bases between. The germline gives CDR1 LGHNA, CDR2 YSLEER. CDR3 length equals 15 residues. CDR3 sequence reads: CASSQDSASIYEQFF. The CDR3 DNA sequence: TGCGCCAGCAGCCAAGATAGCGCTAGTATCTATGAGCAGTTCTTC.

The chain couples TRBV7-2 to TRBJ2-3; the D gene is possibly TRBD2 (6 bases). The CDR3 extends over 17 amino acids. V dropped 3 bases and J dropped 0 bases, with 16 bases sitting between them. Germline CDR1 reads SGHTA; CDR2 reads FQGNSA. In nucleotides, the CDR3 is TGTGCCAGCAGCTTGGCCCTCCGGGGGTCTAGCACAGATACGCAGTATTTT. It translates to CASSLALRGSSTDTQYF.

This CDR3 is CASSRDHGGVIGYTF. The DNA for the CDR3 is TGTGCCAGCAGCCGGGACCACGGGGGGGTTATTGGCTACACCTTC. The J gene is TRBJ1-2, the V gene TRBV7-2; D may be TRBD1 (5 bases). Trimming removed 5 bases from V and 7 bases from J, with 20 bases in between. This CDR3 has 15 amino acids. The germline V gene encodes CDR1 SGHTA and CDR2 FQGNSA.

This sequence joins TRBV19 and TRBJ1-1; 7 bases line up with TRBD1. V lost 7 bases to trimming and J lost 0 bases; unmatched junction nucleotides: 14. Germline CDR1 is LNHDA and CDR2 is SQIVND (reference sequence). CDR3 length equals 17 residues. CDR3 nucleotides: TGTGCCAGTATCGAGTCGCCCCCAGGGACAGTGAACACTGAAGCTTTCTTT. Translating it yields CASIESPPGTVNTEAFF.

The chain employs TRBV6-5 and TRBJ2-7, with D tentatively TRBD1 or TRBD2 (5 bases each). V gave up 0 bases and J gave up 9 bases, with 15 bases separating them. There are 14 residues in the CDR3. The germline gives CDR1 MNHEY, CDR2 SVGAGI. DNA of the CDR3: TGTGCCAGCAGTTACTCGACTCAGACTGGGGGGCAGTACTTC. It codes for CASSYSTQTGGQYF.

The CDR3 sequence is CASSQDGLNTGELFF. In DNA, the CDR3 is TGTGCCAGCAGCCAAGACGGTCTTAACACCGGGGAGCTGTTTTTT. This chain uses TRBV3-1 with TRBJ2-2; D not certain. The CDR3 totals 15 residues. Trimming stripped 0 bases from V and 2 bases from J, with 7 bases between. Looked up from germline, CDR1 is LGHDT and CDR2 is YNNKEL (reference sequence).

The rearrangement joins TRBV19 to TRBJ1-1, with 7 bases that match TRBD1. The CDR3 extends over 14 amino acids. The V and J ends lost 6 bases and 5 bases, in that order; junction bases with no gene match: 9. Germline CDR1 is LNHDA and CDR2 is SQIVND (reference sequence). The CDR3 bases are TGTGCCAGTAGCGTTACGACAGGGCGAACTGAAGCTTTCTTT. Protein: CASSVTTGRTEAFF.

The gene calls are TRBV11-1 and TRBJ2-2; D remains unclear. CDR3 length: 14 residues. V lost 5 bases and J lost 0, with 7 bases in between. Germline CDR1 SGHAT, CDR2 FQDESV (reference sequence). In DNA form, the CDR3 reads TGTGCCAGCAGCAGGGATCCGAACACCGGGGAGCTGTTTTTT. Translating gives CASSRDPNTGELFF. Variable domain in full (rest from reference TRBV11-1 and TRBJ2-2): EAEVAQSPRYKITEKSQAVAFWCDPISGHATLYWYRQILGQGPELLVQFQDESVVDDSQLPKDRFSAERLKGVDSTLKIQPAELGDSAMYLCASSRDPNTGELFFGEGSRLTVL.